This entry lists 25 T cell receptor beta chains sequenced from one sample in a study of a mutant IDH1 vaccine in newly diagnosed glioma (dated by TCRdb to about 2021). These receptors have no known antigen. According to the study, the label for this sample's time point signals: week 35, safety follow-up. Every vaccine dose consisted of 300 ug of a 20-mer mutant IDH1 peptide in Montanide, administered subcutaneously together with topical imiquimod. Libraries were prepared through the immunoSEQ multiplex PCR assay. This immuneACCESS table, as held by TCRdb, lists in-frame sequences with V and J called but not all clones. Of the missing ones, under half trace to an unresolved V gene in checked studies; the others have no known cause. The sample table holds 43,000 or so clones, of which approximately 92% were seen once. The ten largest clones represent roughly 2.3% of the sample. The source material was PBMCs, sampled from a glioma patient whose treatment included an IDH1 peptide vaccine. Receptors originate from a man aged 50 or older with glioma.

The chain joins TRBV19 to TRBJ1-5; weak D call: TRBD1 (6 bases). Trimming took 4 bases from V and 3 from J, leaving 10 bases between them. The CDR3 contains 14 residues. Germline-derived CDR1 and CDR2 are LNHDA and SQIVND (reference sequence). In DNA, the CDR3 is TGTGCCAGTAGTAAACGGACAGTCAATCAGCCCCAGCATTTT. This gives the protein CASSKRTVNQPQHF. The complete variable domain, with remaining parts taken from reference TRBV19 and TRBJ1-5, reads DGGITQSPKYLFRKEGQNVTLSCEQNLNHDAMYWYRQDPGQGLRLIYYSQIVNDFQKGDIAEGYSVSREKKESFPLTVTSAQKNPTAFYLCASSKRTVNQPQHFGDGTRLSIL.

This chain uses TRBV29-1 with TRBJ2-1; D not resolved. Trimming stripped 5 bases from V and 4 bases from J, with 6 bases between. Germline V CDR1 and CDR2: SQVTM, ANQGSEA. The CDR3 is 11 amino acids. This chain's CDR3 is CSVKVYNEQFF. The CDR3 nucleotides are TGCAGCGTTAAGGTATACAATGAGCAGTTCTTC.

V and J are TRBV20-1 and TRBJ2-7; no reliable D call. This CDR3 comprises 11 residues. Germline values: CDR1 DFQATT, CDR2 SNEGSKA (reference sequence). Trimming left V 6 bases short and J 3 bases short, with 9 bases between. The CDR3 loop is CSAERRYEQYF. CDR3 nucleotides: TGCAGTGCGGAAAGGCGCTACGAGCAGTACTTC.

The chain recombines TRBV20-1 with TRBJ2-5; tentative D call: TRBD1 (6 bases). Germline V gene lookup returns CDR1 DFQATT and CDR2 SNEGSKA (reference sequence). The CDR3 runs 11 residues. The ends were cut back, 3 bases at V and 9 bases at J, with 11 bases in the middle. CDR3 DNA sequence: TGCAGTGCTAGGGTCAAGGGGGCCCAGTACTTC. Protein: CSARVKGAQYF.

The chain uses TRBV4-2 and TRBJ1-2; a weak D match, TRBD1 (6 bases). This CDR3 spans 17 amino acids. The V end lost 0 bases, the J end lost 0 bases, and 14 bases lay between the germline ends. The V gene's germline CDR1 is LGHNA and CDR2 YNFKEQ. CDR3 protein: CASSQDSGQKANYGYTF. DNA of the CDR3: TGTGCCAGCAGCCAAGATTCCGGACAGAAGGCTAACTATGGCTACACCTTC.

The chain employs TRBV30 and TRBJ1-6; weak D call: TRBD1 (5 bases). The CDR3 is 12 amino acids. Trimming removed 3 bases from V and 6 bases from J, with 6 bases in between. Germline CDR1 and CDR2: GTSNPN and SVGIG (reference sequence). CDR3 DNA: TGTGCCTGGAGACAGGTTAATTCACCCCTCCACTTT. It is translated as CAWRQVNSPLHF.

This chain connects TRBV27 to TRBJ2-7, with D possibly TRBD1 on 5 matching bases. The CDR3 contains 16 residues. Trimming stripped 0 bases from V and 3 bases from J, with 15 bases between. Germline assignment: CDR1 MNHEY and CDR2 SMNVEV (reference sequence). The chain's CDR3 is CASSLSPDRILYEQYF. CDR3 coding DNA: TGTGCCAGCAGTTTATCCCCTGACAGAATTCTCTACGAGCAGTACTTC.

The rearrangement joins TRBV9 to TRBJ2-5; 8 positions match TRBD2. CDR3 length: 16 residues. The V segment lost 3 bases and the J segment 1 base; nucleotides outside the gene matches: 8. CDR1 and CDR2 (germline): SGDLS, YYNGEE. CDR3 sequence reads: CASSAGGGTLQETQYF. CDR3 nucleotide sequence: TGTGCCAGCAGCGCCGGGGGGGGGACTCTCCAAGAGACCCAGTACTTC.

This clone was observed a handful of times. The V gene is TRBV19, the J gene TRBJ2-7; 8 bases are shared with TRBD2. Germline values: CDR1 LNHDA, CDR2 SQIVND (reference sequence). The trim removed 7 bases at V and 5 bases at J, leaving 10 bases unmatched. CDR3 length: 14 residues. The CDR3 nucleotides read TGTGCCAGTAACGGGGGGGGTCCGTCCAACGAGCAGTACTTC. Encoded protein: CASNGGGPSNEQYF. The whole variable domain, remainder taken from reference TRBV19 and TRBJ2-7, is DGGITQSPKYLFRKEGQNVTLSCEQNLNHDAMYWYRQDPGQGLRLIYYSQIVNDFQKGDIAEGYSVSREKKESFPLTVTSAQKNPTAFYLCASNGGGPSNEQYFGPGTRLTVT.

The V call is TRBV27, the J call TRBJ1-5, with D unresolved. The V gene's germline CDR1 is MNHEY and CDR2 SMNVEV (reference sequence). V was pared by 0 bases and J by 7 bases, with 10 bases between. This CDR3 is 14 amino acids long. CDR3 DNA sequence: TGTGCCAGCAGTTTATCGGAGGGTAGACAGCCCCAGCATTTT. Translated: CASSLSEGRQPQHF.

V gene TRBV28 combines with J gene TRBJ2-6; D is unclear. Germline V gene data show CDR1 as MDHEN and CDR2 as SYDVKM. V was cut by 2 bases and J by 0 bases, with 5 bases left in between. This CDR3 comprises 15 residues. This CDR3 reads CASSLPDSGANVLTF. The CDR3 bases are TGTGCCAGCAGTTTACCAGACTCTGGGGCCAACGTCCTGACTTTC.

This clone was counted a few times. The chain carries TRBV7-2 and TRBJ2-4; 9 bases are shared with TRBD1. V was clipped by 4 bases and J by 0 bases; unmatched bases: 13. Germline lookup yields CDR1 SGHTA and CDR2 FQGNSA. The CDR3 is 19 residues long. DNA of the CDR3: TGTGCCAGCAGCTACCGGGACAGGGTCTTTTCTAGAGCCAAAAACATTCAGTACTTC. This gives the protein CASSYRDRVFSRAKNIQYF.

This chain uses TRBV6-1 with TRBJ2-5, with D uncertain. There are 12 residues in the CDR3. In germline, CDR1 is MNHNS, CDR2 SASEGT. The V and J ends lost 4 bases and 2 bases respectively, with 5 bases between them. CDR3 sequence (DNA): TGTGCCAGCAGTGTGCAACAAGAGACCCAGTACTTC. It specifies CASSVQQETQYF.

This chain joins TRBV7-9 and TRBJ2-1, with TRBD1 matching over 8 bases. Germline lookup yields CDR1 SEHNR and CDR2 FQNEAQ (reference sequence). CDR3 length: 16 residues. With V trimmed by 4 bases and J by 9 bases, 14 bases remained unmatched. The CDR3 spells CASSSRGSGGKGEQFF. The CDR3 DNA follows: TGTGCCAGCAGCTCTAGGGGGTCAGGGGGCAAGGGTGAGCAGTTCTTC.

The chain combines TRBV30 with TRBJ2-7, with 10 bases lining up with TRBD2. Trimming took 2 bases from V and 2 from J; bases not matched to a gene: 6. The CDR3 is 15 amino acids. Germline CDR1 and CDR2: GTSNPN and SVGIG (reference sequence). CDR3 sequence: CAWSNLAGAPYEQYF. The CDR3 nucleotides read TGTGCCTGGAGTAACCTAGCGGGAGCCCCCTACGAGCAGTACTTC.

This chain connects TRBV7-9 to TRBJ2-1, with no clear D. The CDR3 has 14 residues. Germline assignment: CDR1 SEHNR and CDR2 FQNEAQ (reference sequence). Trimming removed 2 bases from V and 1 base from J, with 6 bases in between. CDR3 protein: CASSLSISYNEQFF. In nucleotides, the CDR3 is TGTGCCAGCAGCTTAAGTATATCCTACAATGAGCAGTTCTTC.

This chain uses TRBV21-1 with TRBJ2-7; TRBD1 was called by the table and not checked on the DNA. TRBV21-1 is designated a pseudogene. The CDR3 is 15 residues long. CDR3 sequence (DNA): TGTGCCAGCAGCAAAGGACACAGGGGCTTGGGCGAGCAGTACTTC. Its protein product is CASSKGHRGLGEQYF.

V gene TRBV2 combines with J gene TRBJ2-7; TRBD2 matches at 7 bases. Unmatched junction bases numbered 11, after V lost 9 bases and J lost 6 bases. The CDR3 has 13 residues. Germline CDR1 SNHLY, CDR2 FYNNEI. CDR3 nucleotides: TGTGCCAGTGGGAGACTAGCCCGCCTCGAGCAGTACTTC. Translating gives CASGRLARLEQYF.

The chain uses TRBV2 and TRBJ2-3, with TRBD2 as a possible D gene (6 bases). The V end was cut by 7 bases, the J end by 5 bases, with 16 bases between. This CDR3 is 14 amino acids long. CDR1 is SNHLY, CDR2 FYNNEI, per germline. In nucleotides, the CDR3 is TGTGCCAGCATCCGAATGGGGGGATTAGATACGCAGTATTTT. It specifies CASIRMGGLDTQYF. Full variable domain (missing parts from reference TRBV2 and TRBJ2-3): EPEVTQTPSHQVTQMGQEVILRCVPISNHLYFYWYRQILGQKVEFLVSFYNNEISEKSEIFDDQFSVERPDGSNFTLKIRSTKLEDSAMYFCASIRMGGLDTQYFGPGTRLTVL.

The CDR3 sequence: CASKGGRASYNEQFF. The CDR3 DNA sequence: TGTGCCAGCAAGGGCGGGAGGGCCTCCTACAATGAGCAGTTCTTC. The J gene is TRBJ2-1, the V gene TRBV6-1; 9 nucleotides align to TRBD2. The CDR3 loop spans 15 amino acids. The V segment lost 7 bases and the J segment 0 bases; nucleotides outside the gene matches: 4. Germline values: CDR1 MNHNS, CDR2 SASEGT.

This chain joins TRBV5-1 and TRBJ2-1, with a possible D match to TRBD2 (6 bases). The V gene lost 1 base and the J gene lost 10 bases, with 18 bases spanning the gap. CDR1 and CDR2 (germline): SGHRS, YFSETQ. The CDR3 covers 15 residues. CDR3 bases: TGCGCCAGCAGCTTGTTATCGGACTATCCCGGAGAGCAGTTCTTC. Translating it yields CASSLLSDYPGEQFF.

This clone was seen only once. The chain has TRBV27 and TRBJ2-5; 8 positions agree with TRBD2. The V segment lost 3 bases and the J segment 1 base; nucleotides outside the gene matches: 4. Germline loops: CDR1 MNHEY, CDR2 SMNVEV (reference sequence). This CDR3 is 15 amino acids long. The DNA of the CDR3 is TGTGCCAGCAGTTTCGCGGGGGGACCCCAAGAGACCCAGTACTTC. Its translation: CASSFAGGPQETQYF.

The chain recombines TRBV4-3 with TRBJ2-7; D unclear. CDR1 and CDR2 from the germline V gene are LGHNA and YSLEER. Trimming took off 0 bases at V and 5 bases at J, with 11 bases between the two ends. The CDR3 spans 14 residues. This CDR3 reads CASSQDFGLHEQYF. The CDR3 DNA reads as TGCGCCAGCAGCCAAGATTTCGGGTTACACGAGCAGTACTTC.

The chain is built from TRBV7-2 and TRBJ2-7, with D tentatively TRBD2 (6 bases). With 0 bases removed from V and 4 bases from J, the gap between germline ends came to 10 bases. The CDR3 extends over 14 amino acids. From germline, CDR1 is SGHTA and CDR2 FQGNSA. The CDR3 DNA reads as TGTGCCAGCAGCTTAGCGAGACTAGGTTACGAGCAGTACTTC. Residues: CASSLARLGYEQYF.

The chain carries TRBV21-1 and TRBJ2-7; the table's D call, TRBD1, was not checked against the DNA. TRBV21-1 is a pseudogene locus. The CDR3 spans 13 residues. In DNA, the CDR3 is TGTGCCAGCAGCAAAGTTCTCAGCTACGAGCAGTACTTC. It is translated as CASSKVLSYEQYF.